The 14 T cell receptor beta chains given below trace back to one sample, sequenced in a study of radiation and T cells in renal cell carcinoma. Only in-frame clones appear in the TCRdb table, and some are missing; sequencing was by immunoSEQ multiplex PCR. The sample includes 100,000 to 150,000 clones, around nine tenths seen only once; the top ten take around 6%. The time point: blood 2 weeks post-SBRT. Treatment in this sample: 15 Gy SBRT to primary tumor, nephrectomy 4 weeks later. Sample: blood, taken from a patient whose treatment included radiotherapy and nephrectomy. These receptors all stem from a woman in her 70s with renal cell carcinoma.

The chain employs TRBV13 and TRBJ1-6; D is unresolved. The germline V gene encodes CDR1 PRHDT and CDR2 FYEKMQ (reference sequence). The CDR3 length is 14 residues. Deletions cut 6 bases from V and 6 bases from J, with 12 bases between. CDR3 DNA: TGTGCCAGCAGAACACTCAGGCGTAATTCACCCCTCCACTTT. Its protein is CASRTLRRNSPLHF.

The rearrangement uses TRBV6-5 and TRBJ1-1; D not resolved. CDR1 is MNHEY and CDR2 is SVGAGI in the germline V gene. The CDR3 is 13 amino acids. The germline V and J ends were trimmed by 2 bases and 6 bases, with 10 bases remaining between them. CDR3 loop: CASSYDGVAEAFF. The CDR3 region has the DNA TGTGCCAGCAGTTACGACGGTGTGGCTGAAGCTTTCTTT.

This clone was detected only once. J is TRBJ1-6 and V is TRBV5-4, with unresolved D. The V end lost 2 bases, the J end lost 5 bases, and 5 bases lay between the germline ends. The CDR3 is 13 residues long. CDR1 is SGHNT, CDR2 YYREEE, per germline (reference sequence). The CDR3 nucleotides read TGTGCCAGCAGCTTCGCCGATAATTCACCCCTCCACTTT. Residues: CASSFADNSPLHF.

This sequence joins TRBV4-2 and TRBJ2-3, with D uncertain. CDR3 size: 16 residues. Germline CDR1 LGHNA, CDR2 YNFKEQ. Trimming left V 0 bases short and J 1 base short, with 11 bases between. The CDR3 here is CASSQESRGRTDTQYF. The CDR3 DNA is TGTGCCAGCAGCCAAGAGTCCCGCGGACGCACAGATACGCAGTATTTT.

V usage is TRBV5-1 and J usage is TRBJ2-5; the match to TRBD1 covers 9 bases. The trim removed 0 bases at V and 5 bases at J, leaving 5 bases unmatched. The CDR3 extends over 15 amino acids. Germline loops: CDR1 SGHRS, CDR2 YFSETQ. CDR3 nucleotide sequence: TGCGCCAGCAGCTTGGTACAGGGGGCCGGGGAGACCCAGTACTTC. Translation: CASSLVQGAGETQYF.

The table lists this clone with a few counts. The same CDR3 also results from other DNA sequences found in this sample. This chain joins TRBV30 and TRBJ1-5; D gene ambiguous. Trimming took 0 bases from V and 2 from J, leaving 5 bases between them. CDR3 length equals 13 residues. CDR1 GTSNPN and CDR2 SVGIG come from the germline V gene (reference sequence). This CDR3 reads CAWSVQGNQPQHF. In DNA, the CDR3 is TGTGCCTGGAGTGTGCAGGGCAATCAGCCCCAGCATTTT.

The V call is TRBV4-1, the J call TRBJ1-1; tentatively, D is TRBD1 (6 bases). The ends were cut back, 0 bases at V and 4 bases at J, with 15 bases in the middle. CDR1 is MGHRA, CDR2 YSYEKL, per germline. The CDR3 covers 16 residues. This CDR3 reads CASSQDPTGRTTEAFF. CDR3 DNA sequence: TGCGCCAGCAGCCAAGACCCCACAGGGAGGACCACTGAAGCTTTCTTT.

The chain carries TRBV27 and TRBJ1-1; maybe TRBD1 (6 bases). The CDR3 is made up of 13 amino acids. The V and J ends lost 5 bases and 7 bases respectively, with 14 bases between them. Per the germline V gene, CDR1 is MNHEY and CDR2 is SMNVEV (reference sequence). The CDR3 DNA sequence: TGTGCCAGCAGTGGAACAGGGTGGGGTGAAGCTTTCTTT. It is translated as CASSGTGWGEAFF.

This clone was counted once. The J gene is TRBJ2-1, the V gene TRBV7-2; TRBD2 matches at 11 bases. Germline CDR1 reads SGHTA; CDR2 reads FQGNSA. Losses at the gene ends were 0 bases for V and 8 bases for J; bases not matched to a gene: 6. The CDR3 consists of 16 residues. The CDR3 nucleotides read TGTGCCAGCAGCTTAGCTAGCGGGGGGGCGGTCCATGAGCAGTTCTTC. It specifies CASSLASGGAVHEQFF.

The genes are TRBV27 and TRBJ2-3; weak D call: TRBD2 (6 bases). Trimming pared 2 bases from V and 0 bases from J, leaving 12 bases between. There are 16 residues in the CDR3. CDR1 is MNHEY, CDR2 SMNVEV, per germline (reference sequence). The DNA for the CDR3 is TGTGCCAGCAGTTTACTAGCGAAAAGTAGCACAGATACGCAGTATTTT. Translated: CASSLLAKSSTDTQYF.

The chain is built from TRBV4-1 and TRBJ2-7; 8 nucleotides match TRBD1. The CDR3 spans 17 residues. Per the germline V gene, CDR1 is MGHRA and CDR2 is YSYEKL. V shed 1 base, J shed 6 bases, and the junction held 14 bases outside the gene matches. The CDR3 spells CASSQGALAPGGGEQYF. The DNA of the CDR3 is TGCGCCAGCAGCCAAGGGGCATTGGCGCCAGGGGGCGGCGAGCAGTACTTC.

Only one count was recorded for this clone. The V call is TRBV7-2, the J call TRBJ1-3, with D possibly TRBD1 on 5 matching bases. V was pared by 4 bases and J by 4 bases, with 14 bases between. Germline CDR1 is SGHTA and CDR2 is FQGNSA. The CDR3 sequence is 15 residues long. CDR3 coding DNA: TGTGCCAGCAGCTCATCCGGGGCATCGGGAAACACCATATATTTT. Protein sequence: CASSSSGASGNTIYF.

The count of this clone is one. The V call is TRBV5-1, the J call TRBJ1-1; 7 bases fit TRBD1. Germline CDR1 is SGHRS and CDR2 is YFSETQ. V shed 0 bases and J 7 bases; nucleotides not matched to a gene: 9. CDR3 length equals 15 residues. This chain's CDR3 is CASSLEKGASREAFF. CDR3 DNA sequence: TGCGCCAGCAGCTTGGAGAAGGGGGCTTCACGTGAAGCTTTCTTT.

CDR3 coding DNA: TGTGCCAGCAGTTCTCAAGGGGTATTTCCGTCCTACGAGCAGTACTTC. It translates to CASSSQGVFPSYEQYF. This chain uses TRBV28 with TRBJ2-7, with D tentatively TRBD1 (5 bases). The CDR3 length is 16 residues. Germline V gene lookup returns CDR1 MDHEN and CDR2 SYDVKM. Trimming left V 4 bases short and J 1 base short, with 17 bases between.